This TCR beta chain was observed in a study of blood T cell repertoires in COVID-19 (dated by TCRdb to 2018 to 2020). Context from the whole study: The collaborator samples originated in the United States, Italy and Spain and spanned the acute and convalescent phases of COVID-19. The prospective study material was composed of cDNA or gDNA derived from T cells, B-cell-depleted T cells, or PBMCs. Deeply sampled blood TCRbeta repertoires from subjects exposed to, actively infected with, or recovered from COVID-19 were included in the dataset. The repertoires were released in a freely available public database meant as a resource for research on the immune response to SARS-CoV-2. The samples were drawn from two sources: the first 160 participants of the ongoing ImmuneRACE study, and 950 to 1,500 subjects contributed by 6 global collaborators. The sample metadata nearly always contained a de-identified subject ID, COVID-19 status, age in years and sex. Where available, HLA class I and class II types were taken from metadata supplied by the sample provider and were not determined by assay-based typing.

Points the paper makes about the study in general: The amount of clinical and demographic metadata varied by source and participant and was provided uncurated.

Comment on this clone: It lacks a known antigen. No base quality information exists; no much larger clone differs at one position.

Trimming leaves V shorter by 5 bases and J shorter by 6 bases, with the junction holding 9 bases beyond the gene matches. The CDR3 contains 15 residues, cysteine and phenylalanine counted. This entry keeps only the CDR3 DNA: 45 bases, framed from base 1. CDR1 and CDR2, looked up from the germline V gene, are SGHTA and FQGNSA. The immunoSEQ Assay, a bias-controlled multiplex PCR, was used to amplify TCRbeta CDR3 regions from genomic DNA. Per the source publication's procedure: The number of nucleated cells in each sample was estimated from the amplification of reference gene primers within the assay. To quantify the absolute abundance of each unique TCRbeta CDR3 rearrangement, sequence reads were collapsed and filtered. For each sample, productive Simpson clonality was calculated as the square root of Simpson's diversity index over productive rearrangements. This immuneACCESS table, as held by TCRdb, lists in-frame sequences with V and J called but not all clones. Of the missing ones, under half trace to an unresolved V gene in checked studies; the others have no known cause. That table furnishes V, J and clone size, whereas the DNA furnished D and trimming. The sample contains some 99,000 clones, 85% to 90% of them found a single time. Jointly, the top ten make up approximately 1.1% of the sample.

The collaborating institutions used their own protocols to collect whole blood in K2EDTA tubes. For TCRbeta analysis, collaborators shipped samples in one of three forms: frozen whole blood, isolated PBMCs, or DNA extracted from either of those sample types. The chain uses TRBV7-2 and TRBJ2-1; 8 bases in the junction line up with TRBD2. The sequencing sample was made of peripheral blood. The origin of this receptor is a human donor in a cohort sampled during active COVID-19. The CDR3 protein is CASSALAGPFNEQFF. In nucleotides, the sequence is TGTGCCAGCAGCGCCTTAGCGGGGCCCTTCAATGAGCAGTTCTTC.